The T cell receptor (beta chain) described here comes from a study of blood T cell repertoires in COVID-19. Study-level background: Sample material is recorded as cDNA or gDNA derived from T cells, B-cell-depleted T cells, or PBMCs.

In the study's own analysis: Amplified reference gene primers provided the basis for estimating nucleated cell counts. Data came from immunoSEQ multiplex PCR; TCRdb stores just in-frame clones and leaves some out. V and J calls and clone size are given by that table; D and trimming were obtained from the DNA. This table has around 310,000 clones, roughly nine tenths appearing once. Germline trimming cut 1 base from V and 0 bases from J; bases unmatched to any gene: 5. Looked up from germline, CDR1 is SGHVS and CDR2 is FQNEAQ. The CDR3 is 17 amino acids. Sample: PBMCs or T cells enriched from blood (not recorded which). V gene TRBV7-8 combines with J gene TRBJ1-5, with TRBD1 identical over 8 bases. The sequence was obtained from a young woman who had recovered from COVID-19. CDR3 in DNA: TGTGCCAGCAGCTTAGGGAGGACAGGGCCTAGCAATCAGCCCCAGCATTTT. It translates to CASSLGRTGPSNQPQHF.